Only a few counts were recorded for the clone carrying this T cell receptor (beta chain). The record originates from a study of technical replicates of blood from several donors. The CDR3 extends over 16 amino acids. V lost 6 bases, J lost 2 bases, and 18 bases lay in between. Per germline, CDR1 SGHTA and CDR2 FQGNSA. Libraries were prepared by immunoSEQ multiplex PCR; TCRdb keeps only in-frame clonotypes and omits some of them. The sample holds 60,000 to 80,000 clones, around 87% seen once. The chain has TRBV7-2 and TRBJ2-3; the D is unclear. Sequenced sample: PBMCs. The sequence was collected from a human donor in good health. Some clones in this sample may be carry-over from other donors' samples. CDR3 sequence: CASSRPLVDPTDTQYF. The DNA for the CDR3 is TGTGCCAGCAGTAGACCCCTAGTGGATCCCACAGATACGCAGTATTTT.